This TCR beta chain was captured in a study of blood T cell repertoires in COVID-19. Trimming cost V 4 bases and J 7 bases; bases outside gene matches: 4. The CDR3 spans 15 residues. Germline CDR1 reads LGHNA; CDR2 reads YSLEER. This table comes from immunoSEQ multiplex PCR, and its TCRdb copy is limited to in-frame clones, with some not included. The profile shows over 200,000 clones, approximately 90% of them singletons. The rearrangement joins TRBV4-3 to TRBJ2-1; TRBD2 matches at 13 bases. Sample: peripheral blood. This TCR derives from a man aged 25 to 40 with COVID-19, enrolled during active disease. The CDR3 DNA sequence: TGCGCCAGCAGCCCGGGACTAGCGGGATTGAATGAGCAGTTCTTC. Translated, it gives CASSPGLAGLNEQFF.